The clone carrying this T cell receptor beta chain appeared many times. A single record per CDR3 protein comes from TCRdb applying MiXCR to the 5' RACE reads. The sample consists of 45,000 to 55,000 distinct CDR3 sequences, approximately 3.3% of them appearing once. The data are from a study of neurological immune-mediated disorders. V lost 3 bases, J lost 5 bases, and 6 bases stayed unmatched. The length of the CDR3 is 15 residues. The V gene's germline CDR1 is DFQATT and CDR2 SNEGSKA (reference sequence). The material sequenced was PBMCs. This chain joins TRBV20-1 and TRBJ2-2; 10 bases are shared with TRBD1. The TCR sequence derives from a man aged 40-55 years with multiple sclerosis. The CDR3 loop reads CSASPTGGWTGELFF. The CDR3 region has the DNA TGCAGTGCTAGCCCGACAGGGGGCTGGACCGGGGAGCTGTTTTTT.